Shown below are 21 T cell receptor beta chains from a single sample sequenced in a study of blood T cell repertoires in COVID-19. Assay used: immunoSEQ multiplex PCR; TCRdb lists only in-frame clones, some missing. In the table there are 150,000 to 200,000 clones, 80% to 90% of which are singletons. Specimen: peripheral blood. Every receptor here comes from a man younger than 35 who had recovered from COVID-19.

With regard to this clone: Different DNA sequences within this sample yield the same CDR3. V and J are TRBV19 and TRBJ2-7; 7 bases agree with TRBD2. Looked up from germline, CDR1 is LNHDA and CDR2 is SQIVND (reference sequence). The CDR3 is made up of 14 amino acids. V dropped 3 bases and J dropped 0; count of bases not matched to a gene: 2. This CDR3 reads CASSIGRSSYEQYF. In DNA, the CDR3 is TGTGCCAGTAGTATCGGGAGGAGCTCCTACGAGCAGTACTTC.

This clone was seen only once. The V and J genes are TRBV2 and TRBJ2-7, with D possibly matching TRBD2 (5 bases). Between the trimmed V and J ends, which lost 5 bases and 2 bases, there was a span of 13 bases. CDR3 size: 14 residues. The germline gives CDR1 SNHLY, CDR2 FYNNEI. The CDR3 region is CASSSEGSAYEQYF. CDR3 in DNA: TGTGCCAGCAGTTCCGAGGGCTCAGCCTACGAGCAGTACTTC. Full variable domain (remainder filled in from reference TRBV2 and TRBJ2-7): EPEVTQTPSHQVTQMGQEVILRCVPISNHLYFYWYRQILGQKVEFLVSFYNNEISEKSEIFDDQFSVERPDGSNFTLKIRSTKLEDSAMYFCASSSEGSAYEQYFGPGTRLTVT.

The table lists this clone with a few counts. This chain uses TRBV5-6 with TRBJ1-1; no clear D gene. The CDR3 extends over 14 amino acids. V shed 6 bases and J shed 4 bases, with 16 bases lying between them. Germline CDR1 reads SGHDT; CDR2 reads YYEEEE. DNA of the CDR3: TGTGCCAGCAACCGAGGGCAGGTTTCCACTGAAGCTTTCTTT. It codes for CASNRGQVSTEAFF.

V is TRBV11-2 and J is TRBJ1-4; D remains unclear. The CDR3 length is 18 residues. CDR1 is SGHAT and CDR2 is FQNNGV in the germline V gene. V lost 4 bases to trimming and J lost 3 bases, with 21 bases between them. The chain's CDR3 is CASSWNGIGRSSNEKLFF. CDR3 nucleotide sequence: TGTGCCAGCAGCTGGAACGGGATAGGCAGGTCATCTAATGAAAAACTGTTTTTT. The full variable domain, rest sourced from reference TRBV11-2 and TRBJ1-4, is EAGVAQSPRYKIIEKRQSVAFWCNPISGHATLYWYQQILGQGPKLLIQFQNNGVVDDSQLPKDRFSAERLKGVDSTLKIQPAKLEDSAVYLCASSWNGIGRSSNEKLFFGSGTQLSVL.

The rearrangement uses TRBV11-2 and TRBJ1-5, with D unclear. The CDR3 loop spans 13 amino acids. The V gene's germline CDR1 is SGHAT and CDR2 FQNNGV. V lost 5 bases, J lost 4 bases, and 9 bases lay in between. The CDR3 region is CASSRRENQPQHF. As DNA, the CDR3 is TGTGCCAGCAGCCGACGGGAAAATCAGCCCCAGCATTTT.

V usage is TRBV6-6 and J usage is TRBJ1-1; D is undetermined. V lost 8 bases to trimming and J lost 8 bases, with 9 bases between them. CDR3 length equals 10 residues. The germline CDR1 and CDR2 sequences are MNHNY and SVGAGI (reference sequence). The CDR3 nucleotides are TGTGCCAGCCCCGGTTGGGAAGCTTTCTTT. Protein sequence: CASPGWEAFF.

The rearrangement links TRBV24-1 to TRBJ2-1; D is unresolved. Per germline, CDR1 KGHDR and CDR2 SFDVKD. Trimming shortened V by 1 base and J by 10 bases, and 10 bases separated the two germline ends. The CDR3 has 13 amino acids. The CDR3 coding sequence is TGTGCCACCAGTGATTTCTTCGACGGGGAGCAGTTCTTC. Translated: CATSDFFDGEQFF.

This clone was picked up one time. V is TRBV9 and J is TRBJ2-7; D is perhaps TRBD1 (5 bases). This CDR3 is 13 amino acids long. V was shortened by 4 bases and J by 5 bases, with 13 bases between the two germline ends. Germline values: CDR1 SGDLS, CDR2 YYNGEE. CDR3 in DNA: TGTGCCAGCAGCCACGACATAGGGGACGAGCAGTACTTC. Translating it yields CASSHDIGDEQYF.

This chain links TRBV2 with TRBJ1-4; 7 positions agree with TRBD1. With 7 bases clipped from V and 0 bases from J, the junction kept 2 bases outside the gene matches. This CDR3 is built from 14 residues. In germline, CDR1 is SNHLY, CDR2 FYNNEI. The CDR3 nucleotides read TGTGCCAGCACCCAGGGGGCAACTAATGAAAAACTGTTTTTT. It is translated as CASTQGATNEKLFF.

This chain uses TRBV19 with TRBJ2-3; no firm D call. With 3 bases removed from V and 1 base from J, the gap between germline ends came to 14 bases. CDR1 is LNHDA and CDR2 is SQIVND in the germline V gene (reference sequence). The CDR3 is made up of 16 amino acids. CDR3 residues: CASSIMSRQGTDTQYF. The CDR3 DNA sequence: TGTGCCAGTAGTATTATGTCCAGGCAAGGCACAGATACGCAGTATTTT.

The genes are TRBV2 and TRBJ1-1, with a tentative D call TRBD1 (5 bases). Deletions cut 1 base from V and 7 bases from J, with 7 bases between. CDR1 and CDR2 (germline): SNHLY, FYNNEI. The length of the CDR3 is 12 residues. The chain's CDR3 is CASSEGRGEAFF. For the CDR3, the DNA is TGTGCCAGCAGTGAAGGGAGGGGTGAAGCTTTCTTT.

This sequence joins TRBV7-9 and TRBJ2-3; 7 positions agree with TRBD2. In germline, CDR1 is SEHNR, CDR2 FQNEAQ (reference sequence). J was trimmed by 2 bases and V by 1 base; bases with no gene match: 3. This CDR3 contains 15 residues. CDR3 amino acids: CASSLGSGNTDTQYF. CDR3 DNA sequence: TGTGCCAGCAGCTTAGGGAGCGGGAACACAGATACGCAGTATTTT. The complete variable domain, with remaining parts taken from reference TRBV7-9 and TRBJ2-3, reads DTGVSQNPRHKITKRGQNVTFRCDPISEHNRLYWYRQTLGQGPEFLTYFQNEAQLEKSRLLSDRFSAERPKGSFSTLEIQRTEQGDSAMYLCASSLGSGNTDTQYFGPGTRLTVL.

The chain carries TRBV28 and TRBJ2-5; perhaps TRBD2 as D (6 bases). Trimming took off 6 bases at V and 3 bases at J, with 20 bases between the two ends. Germline-derived CDR1 and CDR2 are MDHEN and SYDVKM. The CDR3 runs 16 residues. CDR3 loop: CASSLFTGVGEETQYF. In nucleotides, the CDR3 is TGTGCCAGCAGCCTATTCACGGGGGTAGGAGAAGAGACCCAGTACTTC.

The chain is built from TRBV7-9 and TRBJ2-3; TRBD2 agrees at 8 bases. The CDR3 runs to 16 residues. The germline V gene has CDR1 SEHNR and CDR2 FQNEAQ (reference sequence). J lost 0 bases, V lost 1 base, and 3 bases had no gene match. The CDR3 loop is CASSLEGGGSTDTQYF. The CDR3, as DNA: TGTGCCAGCAGCTTAGAAGGCGGGGGGAGCACAGATACGCAGTATTTT.

This chain joins TRBV9 and TRBJ2-6, with D uncertain. CDR1 and CDR2 (germline): SGDLS, YYNGEE. V lost 2 bases and J 3 bases, leaving 9 bases between the germline ends. This CDR3 comprises 15 residues. The CDR3: CASSVGRSGANVLTF. DNA of the CDR3: TGTGCCAGCAGCGTGGGTAGGAGTGGGGCCAACGTCCTGACTTTC.

This sequence joins TRBV12-3 or TRBV12-4 and TRBJ2-1; tentative D call: TRBD1 (5 bases). Trimming removed 6 bases at V and 9 bases at J, with 9 bases between. The length of the CDR3 is 11 residues. CDR3 nucleotides: TGTGCCAGCAGGCAGGGCCTTGAGCAGTTCTTC. Protein sequence: CASRQGLEQFF.

This clone appeared a few times. The V and J genes are TRBV28 and TRBJ1-3; no clear D gene. Germline assignment: CDR1 MDHEN and CDR2 SYDVKM. The ends were cut back, 1 base at V and 0 bases at J, with 7 bases in the middle. The CDR3 has 15 amino acids. CDR3 nucleotides: TGTGCCAGCAGTTTATCCCTAACCTCTGGAAACACCATATATTTT. This encodes CASSLSLTSGNTIYF.

The CDR3 nucleotides are TGTGCCAGCAGCCCGAAGGTACAGGGGTCTGGAAACACCATATATTTT. Its protein is CASSPKVQGSGNTIYF. This rearrangement joins TRBV27 to TRBJ1-3, with 7 bases lining up with TRBD1. V shed 6 bases, J shed 1 base, and the junction held 9 bases outside the gene matches. CDR3 size: 16 residues. Germline assignment: CDR1 MNHEY and CDR2 SMNVEV (reference sequence).

The chain has TRBV15 and TRBJ2-1; TRBD2 matches 8 bases. The ends lost 5 bases at V and 4 bases at J; junction bases unmatched: 10. CDR3 length equals 16 residues. CDR1 is LNHNV and CDR2 is YYDKDF in the germline V gene (reference sequence). CDR3 sequence (DNA): TGTGCCACCAGCCCCCGAGACGCTAGCGGGTACAATGAGCAGTTCTTC. Amino acid sequence: CATSPRDASGYNEQFF.

The chain links TRBV6-5 to TRBJ1-1, with 7 bases aligning to TRBD1. This CDR3 has 12 amino acids. V shed 8 bases and J 3 bases; nucleotides not matched to a gene: 3. The V gene's germline CDR1 is MNHEY and CDR2 SVGAGI. CDR3 protein: CASDRADTEAFF. In DNA form, the CDR3 reads TGTGCCAGCGACAGGGCGGACACTGAAGCTTTCTTT.

This sequence joins TRBV4-3 and TRBJ2-4; TRBD1 aligns across 8 bases. V shed 5 bases and J 1 base; nucleotides not matched to a gene: 13. The CDR3 has 18 amino acids. CDR1 LGHNA and CDR2 YSLEER come from the germline V gene. The CDR3 DNA sequence: TGCGCCAGCAGCTATACCACGGACAGGGATGGTGCCAAAAACATTCAGTACTTC. Translation gives CASSYTTDRDGAKNIQYF.